These 13 T cell receptor beta chains came from one sample sequenced in a study of T cells after yellow fever vaccination. TCRdb redid the calling of the 5' RACE reads with MiXCR, one entry per CDR3 protein. The profile shows 65,000 to 70,000 distinct CDR3 sequences, 4.5% to 7.5% of them singletons. The source was CD4+ T cells sorted from PBMCs, collected less than 16 days after the first yellow fever vaccination. These receptors originate from a man younger than 35 who received the YFV17D yellow fever vaccine.

Concerning this clonotype: A much larger clone lies one base from this, so it may be a read error. The chain is built from TRBV10-3 and TRBJ2-1; D gene ambiguous. Germline V lookup: CDR1 ENHRY, CDR2 SYGVKD. The CDR3 spans 15 residues. Between the trimmed V and J ends, which lost 2 bases and 0 bases, there was a span of 8 bases. CDR3 in amino acids: CAISEPAGSYNEQFF. Written as DNA, the CDR3 is TGTGCCATCAGTGAGCCGGCAGGCTCCTACAATGAGCAGTTCTTC.

This clonotype was observed at least ten times. CDR3 residues: CASSSGQGNTEAFF. The CDR3 DNA sequence: TGCGCCAGCAGCTCGGGACAGGGGAACACTGAAGCTTTCTTT. This chain links TRBV5-1 with TRBJ1-1; TRBD1 matches 9 bases. The CDR3 contains 14 residues. CDR1 and CDR2 from the germline V gene are SGHRS and YFSETQ. V dropped 3 bases and J dropped 1; count of bases not matched to a gene: 1.

This clonotype was seen many times. V and J are TRBV7-8 and TRBJ2-5, with 8 bases that match TRBD2. The germline CDR1 and CDR2 sequences are SGHVS and FQNEAQ. Losses at the gene ends were 5 bases for V and 1 base for J; bases not matched to a gene: 9. There are 16 residues in the CDR3. The CDR3 loop reads CASSPGERGIQETQYF. CDR3 bases: TGTGCCAGCAGCCCTGGGGAGCGGGGGATCCAAGAGACCCAGTACTTC.

This clonotype has a count of ten or more. V and J are TRBV6-5 and TRBJ2-1; TRBD2 matches at 10 bases. V shed 6 bases, J shed 2 bases, and the junction held 1 base outside the gene matches. The CDR3 is made up of 14 amino acids. Germline CDR1 reads MNHEY; CDR2 reads SVGAGI. Here the CDR3 DNA reads TGTGCCAGCAGCGGACTAGCGGCCTACAATGAGCAGTTCTTC. Translation: CASSGLAAYNEQFF.

This clonotype was picked up many times. The chain carries TRBV7-2 and TRBJ2-2, with 7 positions matching TRBD1. Germline CDR1 SGHTA, CDR2 FQGNSA. J lost 2 bases, V lost 3 bases, and 6 bases had no gene match. The CDR3 spans 16 residues. The DNA for the CDR3 is TGTGCCAGCAGCTTCTCTGGGACAGCTAACACCGGGGAGCTGTTTTTT. This translates into CASSFSGTANTGELFF.

This clonotype was picked up many times. This sequence joins TRBV5-4 and TRBJ2-7; weak D call: TRBD1 (6 bases). The CDR3 spans 15 residues. Trimming removed 4 bases at V and 0 bases at J, with 14 bases between. Germline V gene lookup returns CDR1 SGHNT and CDR2 YYREEE (reference sequence). CDR3 in amino acids: CASSTGTPSSYEQYF. CDR3 in DNA: TGTGCCAGCAGCACCGGGACACCAAGCTCCTACGAGCAGTACTTC.

This clonotype was seen repeatedly, ten times or more. CDR3: CASREGALGTDTQYF. The CDR3 nucleotides read TGCGCCAGCAGAGAGGGGGCGTTAGGCACAGATACGCAGTATTTT. The chain has TRBV5-1 and TRBJ2-3; 7 nucleotides align to TRBD1. The CDR3 loop spans 15 amino acids. Germline loops: CDR1 SGHRS, CDR2 YFSETQ. The junction had 7 bases not matched to a gene; V was cut back by 5 bases and J by 1 base.

Many counts were recorded for this clonotype. The V call is TRBV6-2 or TRBV6-3, the J call TRBJ2-7; 7 bases fit TRBD1. The CDR3 sequence is 16 residues long. V dropped 2 bases and J dropped 0; count of bases not matched to a gene: 7. Germline lookup yields CDR1 MNHEY and CDR2 SVGEGT. CDR3 region: CASSYEIGTASYEQYF. CDR3 in DNA: TGTGCCAGCAGTTACGAGATCGGGACAGCCTCCTACGAGCAGTACTTC.

This clonotype was seen at least ten times. This chain links TRBV5-1 with TRBJ1-5, with D possibly matching TRBD1 (5 bases). This CDR3 spans 14 amino acids. The germline V gene has CDR1 SGHRS and CDR2 YFSETQ. The germline V and J ends were trimmed by 0 bases and 9 bases, with 13 bases remaining between them. The CDR3 loop reads CASSLAQGEGPQHF. The CDR3 DNA follows: TGCGCCAGCAGCTTGGCTCAGGGAGAAGGGCCCCAGCATTTT.

This clonotype was observed many times. The J gene is TRBJ2-5, the V gene TRBV12-3 or TRBV12-4; no clear D gene. This CDR3 comprises 13 residues. With 3 bases removed from V and 4 bases from J, the gap between germline ends came to 9 bases. In DNA form, the CDR3 reads TGTGCCAGCAGTTTTCTCCCAAGAGAGACCCAGTACTTC. Its protein is CASSFLPRETQYF.

This clonotype was observed many times. The CDR3 DNA sequence: TGTGCCAGCAGCTTAGCGATAGGGAATGGCTACACCTTC. This codes for CASSLAIGNGYTF. This chain uses TRBV7-2 with TRBJ1-2; D gene ambiguous. This CDR3 is 13 amino acids long. CDR1 and CDR2 (germline): SGHTA, FQGNSA. V lost 0 bases, J lost 6 bases, and 8 bases lay in between.

This clonotype was observed many times. CDR3: CASSRDRGNNEQFF. Written as DNA, the CDR3 is TGTGCCAGCAGCCGGGACAGGGGGAACAATGAGCAGTTCTTC. The chain is built from TRBV7-2 and TRBJ2-1, with 11 positions matching TRBD1. V lost 5 bases, J lost 5 bases, and 2 bases stayed unmatched. Germline V gene sequence: CDR1 SGHTA, CDR2 FQGNSA. The CDR3 covers 14 residues.

This clonotype was detected ten times or more. J is TRBJ2-5 and V is TRBV28; 14 nucleotides match TRBD2. Germline loops: CDR1 MDHEN, CDR2 SYDVKM. J gave up 5 bases and V 2 bases, and 13 bases lay outside the gene matches. The CDR3 has 19 amino acids. The CDR3 loop reads CASSLATSGGASARETQYF. In nucleotides, the CDR3 is TGTGCCAGCAGTTTAGCGACTAGCGGGGGGGCGAGTGCGAGGGAGACCCAGTACTTC.